Listed below are T cell receptor beta chains from one sample, sequenced in a study of blood T cell repertoires in COVID-19. Clones were sequenced by immunoSEQ multiplex PCR, and TCRdb holds only the in-frame ones, with some missing. The sample yields 390,000 or so clones, around 90% seen once. Sequenced sample: peripheral blood. Receptors originate from a woman aged 25 to 39 with COVID-19, enrolled during active disease. Both conserved end residues are part of each CDR3. D genes are given only for firm matches. Rows give clone size only sometimes, using once, few, many, or a class for an expanded clone.

TRBV4-1	-	TRBJ2-5	15	-	CASSQDGRGLETQYF	TGCGCCAGCAGCCAAGATGGCAGGGGTCTGGAGACCCAGTACTTC
TRBV5-4	-	TRBJ2-7	14	TRBD1	CASSHGQGAYEQYF	TGTGCCAGCAGCCATGGACAGGGGGCCTACGAGCAGTACTTC
TRBV2	-	TRBJ2-1	18	TRBD2	CASSGGSGPPSSYNEQFF	TGTGCCAGCAGTGGGGGTAGCGGGCCTCCGAGCTCCTACAATGAGCAGTTCTTC
TRBV7-2	-	TRBJ1-5	16	-	CASSLLRVGGNQPQHF	TGTGCCAGCAGCTTATTACGGGTAGGCGGCAATCAGCCCCAGCATTTT
TRBV11-2	-	TRBJ1-4	15	-	CASSLASRDDEKLFF	TGTGCCAGCAGCTTAGCGAGCAGGGATGATGAAAAACTGTTTTTT
TRBV2	once	TRBJ2-5	13	-	CASSEREMETQYF	TGTGCCAGCAGTGAACGGGAAATGGAGACCCAGTACTTC
TRBV29-1	-	TRBJ2-7	14	TRBD2	CSVEIRGGNGEQYF	TGCAGCGTTGAAATTCGGGGGGGCAACGGCGAGCAGTACTTC
TRBV5-5	-	TRBJ2-3	15	TRBD2	CASSASGDVADTQYF	TGTGCCAGCAGTGCGAGCGGGGACGTTGCAGATACGCAGTATTTT
TRBV12-5	-	TRBJ2-5	11	-	CARGHQETQYF	TGTGCTAGGGGACATCAGGAGACCCAGTACTTC
TRBV27	once	TRBJ2-7	14	TRBD2	CASSITGLGYEQYF	TGTGCCAGCAGCATAACGGGACTAGGCTACGAGCAGTACTTC
TRBV30	-	TRBJ2-1	17	TRBD2	CAWRGASGRVSYNEQFF	TGTGCCTGGAGGGGGGCTAGCGGGAGGGTGTCCTACAATGAGCAGTTCTTC
TRBV4-1	-	TRBJ1-2	14	TRBD1	CASSPVGQGYGYTF	TGCGCCAGCAGCCCCGTGGGACAGGGCTATGGCTACACCTTC
TRBV19	-	TRBJ1-1	14	TRBD1	CASSPTGKNVEAFF	TGTGCCAGTAGTCCGACAGGGAAGAACGTTGAAGCTTTCTTT
TRBV30	-	TRBJ1-1	13	-	CAWSVGGRTEAFF	TGTGCCTGGAGTGTGGGGGGGCGGACTGAAGCTTTCTTT
TRBV6-2/TRBV6-3	-	TRBJ2-7	18	TRBD1	CASTPGPGGLRYSYEQYF	TGTGCCAGCACCCCGGGGCCAGGGGGCCTCCGATACTCCTACGAGCAGTACTTC
TRBV5-1	-	TRBJ2-3	14	-	CASSLGGGTDTQYF	TGCGCCAGCAGCCTGGGCGGGGGCACAGATACGCAGTATTTT
TRBV25-1	-	TRBJ1-6	12	-	CASSGGYSPLHF	TGTGCCAGCAGCGGGGGGTATTCACCCCTCCACTTT
TRBV20-1	-	TRBJ2-5	14	TRBD2	CSASGTSGPGAQYF	TGCAGTGCTAGTGGGACTAGCGGCCCAGGGGCCCAGTACTTC
TRBV5-1	-	TRBJ2-1	15	TRBD1	CASSLRQGSHNEQFF	TGCGCCAGCAGCCTTAGACAGGGGAGCCACAATGAGCAGTTCTTC
TRBV5-1	once	TRBJ2-7	12	-	CASSLSSFEQYF	TGCGCCAGCAGCCTCTCAAGCTTTGAGCAGTACTTC
TRBV19	-	TRBJ1-4	18	-	CASSTSRPTGTQNEKLFF	TGTGCCAGTAGTACGTCCCGACCAACCGGGACACAGAATGAAAAACTGTTTTTT
TRBV10-3	-	TRBJ2-7	13	TRBD1	CALRDRDSYEQYF	TGTGCCCTACGGGACAGGGACTCCTACGAGCAGTACTTC
TRBV5-1	-	TRBJ2-2	14	TRBD1	CASSVGQAPGELFF	TGCGCCAGCTCCGTAGGACAGGCTCCCGGGGAGCTGTTTTTT
TRBV28	-	TRBJ1-2	13	-	CASSSTPVYGYTF	TGTGCCAGCAGTTCCACCCCAGTCTATGGCTACACCTTC
TRBV19	-	TRBJ1-5	13	TRBD1	CASRGQGNQPQHF	TGTGCCAGTAGAGGACAGGGCAATCAGCCCCAGCATTTT
TRBV2	-	TRBJ2-7	13	-	CASSEGRNYEQYF	TGTGCCAGCAGTGAAGGCAGAAACTACGAGCAGTACTTC
TRBV4-1	-	TRBJ2-1	12	-	CASSPQGNEQFF	TGCGCCAGCAGCCCGCAGGGTAATGAGCAGTTCTTC
TRBV7-2	-	TRBJ2-5	14	TRBD2	CASSLESGRVLEYF	TGTGCCAGCAGCTTAGAGAGCGGGAGAGTCCTCGAGTACTTC
TRBV19	-	TRBJ1-6	14	-	CASSIVGGSSPLHF	TGTGCCAGTAGTATAGTCGGAGGGAGCTCACCCCTCCACTTT
TRBV18	-	TRBJ2-2	16	TRBD1	CASSPGQGLRAGELFF	TGTGCCAGCTCACCGGGACAGGGGTTGAGAGCCGGGGAGCTGTTTTTT
TRBV11-2	-	TRBJ1-1	17	-	CASSSSSGAGLNTEAFF	TGTGCCAGCAGCTCTAGTAGTGGGGCAGGCCTTAACACTGAAGCTTTCTTT
TRBV30	-	TRBJ2-1	20	TRBD2	CAWGTLAGGVYSRSYNEQFF	TGTGCCTGGGGGACTTTAGCGGGAGGGGTATATTCAAGGTCCTACAATGAGCAGTTCTTC
TRBV7-6	-	TRBJ2-5	15	-	CASSRGGGNQETQYF	TGTGCCAGCAGCCGTGGGGGGGGCAACCAAGAGACCCAGTACTTC
TRBV2	-	TRBJ1-5	13	-	CASSGPGIQPQHF	TGTGCCAGCAGTGGACCGGGAATTCAGCCCCAGCATTTT
TRBV2	-	TRBJ1-1	14	-	CASRATGLNTEAFF	TGTGCCAGCCGGGCTACAGGGCTGAACACTGAAGCTTTCTTT
TRBV6-5	-	TRBJ2-2	16	-	CASSSGGGYWAGELFF	TGTGCCAGCAGTTCCGGAGGCGGCTACTGGGCCGGGGAGCTGTTTTTT
TRBV27	-	TRBJ1-5	16	-	CASSLSANQLYQPQHF	TGTGCCAGCAGTTTATCGGCGAACCAACTATATCAGCCCCAGCATTTT
TRBV6-4	-	TRBJ2-3	13	-	CASSARLTDTQYF	TGTGCCAGCAGCGCTAGACTTACGGATACGCAGTATTTT
TRBV27	-	TRBJ1-1	15	TRBD1	CVSSPGTGGDSEAFF	TGTGTCAGCAGCCCCGGGACAGGGGGCGATTCTGAAGCTTTCTTT
TRBV18	once	TRBJ1-6	16	-	CASSPELGVYNSPLHF	TGTGCCAGCTCACCTGAGTTAGGGGTCTATAATTCACCCCTCCACTTT
TRBV7-9	-	TRBJ1-5	14	-	CASSSDPPGQPQHF	TGTGCCAGCAGCTCTGACCCTCCGGGGCAGCCCCAGCATTTT